The rows below give T cell receptor beta chains drawn from one sample of a study of Graves' ophthalmopathy and Graves' hyperthyroidism. TCRdb used MiXCR to reprocess the multiplex PCR reads, holding one entry per CDR3 protein. This sample yields about 160,000 distinct CDR3 sequences, of which more than 30% are seen a single time; around 5.8% belongs to the top ten. Sequences were obtained from peripheral blood. The receptor set was obtained from a woman in her thirties or forties with Graves' ophthalmopathy. CDR3s include the opening cysteine and the closing phenylalanine or tryptophan. The D gene is left open where the match is weak. Rows give clone size only sometimes, using once, few, many, or a class for an expanded clone.

TRBJ1-1	TRBV29-1	-	-	TGCAGCGGAGCGGGGGGGATGAACACTGAAGCTTTCTTT	CSGAGGMNTEAFF
TRBJ1-5	TRBV18	-	many	TGTGCCAGCTCACGGCAGGGCAACAATCAGCCCCAGCATTTT	CASSRQGNNQPQHF
TRBJ1-2	TRBV28	-	many	TGTGCCGGAGGGTCCTATTGGGGCTACACCTTC	CAGGSYWGYTF
TRBJ2-2	TRBV24-1	-	few	TGTGCCACCAGTGATTTGTGGCAGGGGAACACCGGGGAGCTGTTTTTT	CATSDLWQGNTGELFF
TRBJ1-2	TRBV6-2/TRBV6-3	-	many	TGTGCCAGCAGTTACACTCAAACAGGGTCCTATGGCTACACCTTC	CASSYTQTGSYGYTF
TRBJ1-5	TRBV2	-	many	TGTGCCAGCAGGGTAATGAATCAGCCCCAGCATTTT	CASRVMNQPQHF
TRBJ2-5	TRBV28	TRBD1	-	TGTGCCAGCAGTTTAAGGGGGCTGGGGGTATCCCAGTACTTC	CASSLRGLGVSQYF
TRBJ1-6	TRBV6-5	-	many	TGTGCCAGCAGAGATATGAATAATTCACCCCTCCACTTT	CASRDMNNSPLHF
TRBJ2-5	TRBV28	TRBD2	many	TGTGCCAGCAGTCTACTGACTAGCGGGCAAGAGACCCAGTACTTC	CASSLLTSGQETQYF
TRBJ2-7	TRBV12-3/TRBV12-4	-	-	TGTGCCAGCAGTTTTTCCGGGGATACATTCGAGCAGTACTTC	CASSFSGDTFEQYF
TRBJ2-5	TRBV4-2	TRBD1	many	TGTGCCAGCGCACGTTCACAGGGGGCGGAGGAGACCCAGTACTTC	CASARSQGAEETQYF
TRBJ1-2	TRBV24-1	-	-	TGTGCCACCAGTGAGGGGGTCCAGACTTATGGCTACACCTTC	CATSEGVQTYGYTF
TRBJ1-2	TRBV11-3	TRBD1	many	TGTGCCAGCAGCCATGGGACAGACCGATGGGGCACCTTC	CASSHGTDRWGTF
TRBJ2-5	TRBV5-1	TRBD2	many	TGCGCCAGCAGCTCGACCGGGGGGGGCCAAGAGACCCAGTACTTC	CASSSTGGGQETQYF
TRBJ1-1	TRBV20-1	TRBD1	many	TGCAGTGGGGACAGGGGGCTGGTGAACACTGAAGCTTTCTTT	CSGDRGLVNTEAFF
TRBJ1-5	TRBV20-1	TRBD1	many	TGCAGTGCTACCGACGACACAGGGGATGGCAATCAGCCCCAGCATTTT	CSATDDTGDGNQPQHF
TRBJ1-1	TRBV2	-	many	TGTGCCAGCAGTGTCCGCAACACTGAAGCTTTCTTT	CASSVRNTEAFF
TRBJ2-7	TRBV2	-	-	TGTGCCAGCATGGGAGGATCATACGAGCAGTACTTC	CASMGGSYEQYF
TRBJ2-7	TRBV6-1	TRBD2	-	TGTGCCAGCAGTCCCGGGACTAGCGGAAACTACGAGCAGTACTTC	CASSPGTSGNYEQYF
TRBJ2-7	TRBV6-2/TRBV6-3	-	many	TGTGCCAGCAGTTTGCGTCGGGAGTCCCACGAGCAGTACTTC	CASSLRRESHEQYF
TRBJ2-7	TRBV13	TRBD2	many	TGTGCCAGCAGCCCCTGGACTAGCGCTCAGTACGAGCAGTACTTC	CASSPWTSAQYEQYF
TRBJ1-1	TRBV7-2	-	many	TGTGCCAGCAGTTTAGGGGCAGGGAACACTGAAGCTTTCTTT	CASSLGAGNTEAFF
TRBJ2-2	TRBV6-2/TRBV6-3	-	many	TGTGCCAGCAGGTTGGACAAGGGTATTGACACCGGGGAGCTGTTTTTT	CASRLDKGIDTGELFF
TRBJ1-1	TRBV3-1	TRBD1	many	TGTGCCAGCAGCCAATTGGACAGGGGTTTGAACACTGAAGCTTTCTTT	CASSQLDRGLNTEAFF
TRBJ2-5	TRBV27	TRBD2	-	TGTGCCAGCAGTCCCGGACTAGCGGATCAAGAGACCCAGTACTTC	CASSPGLADQETQYF
TRBJ2-2	TRBV28	-	-	TGTGCCAGCAGCCCCTTCAAGTTTTACAACACCGGGGAGCTGTTTTTT	CASSPFKFYNTGELFF
TRBJ1-2	TRBV7-9	-	many	TGTGCCAGCAGCTCCCCCGGACAGCAATATGGCTACACCTTC	CASSSPGQQYGYTF
TRBJ2-5	TRBV28	-	medium-sized	TGTGCCAGCAGCCAAGGCGGACAGAGAGAGACCCAGTACTTC	CASSQGGQRETQYF
TRBJ2-7	TRBV7-2	-	-	TGTGCCAGCAGCTTAGGTACCACCTTCTACGAGCAGTACTTC	CASSLGTTFYEQYF
TRBJ2-5	TRBV6-1	-	many	TGTGCCAGCAGGGTATACAGGGAATCAAAGACCCAGTACTTC	CASRVYRESKTQYF
TRBJ1-3	TRBV12-3/TRBV12-4	-	-	TGTGCCAGCAGTCCATCAGAGAGCTCTGGAAACACCATATATTTT	CASSPSESSGNTIYF
TRBJ2-5	TRBV20-1	-	many	TGCAGTGCTAGAGATTTCCGGGAGCGTTCTGAGACCCAGTACTTC	CSARDFRERSETQYF
TRBJ1-1	TRBV6-1	-	-	TGTGCCAGCATGGTCCTTTTGGGCACTGAAGCTTTCTTT	CASMVLLGTEAFF
TRBJ2-6	TRBV10-3	-	many	TGTGCCATCAGTCGGACGGCAGAAGTATCTGGGGCCAACGTCCTGACTTTC	CAISRTAEVSGANVLTF
TRBJ2-5	TRBV6-5	-	once	TGTGCCAGCAGTTACTCGAGTTGGGGTGGAGGAGAGACCCAGTACTTC	CASSYSSWGGGETQYF
TRBJ1-5	TRBV27	-	-	TGTGCCAGCAGTTTAAGGCTGACGGGCAATCAGCCCCAGCATTTT	CASSLRLTGNQPQHF
TRBJ1-1	TRBV6-2/TRBV6-3	-	many	TGTGCCAGCAGTTACTCGACCCCTGGCACTGAAGCTTTCTTT	CASSYSTPGTEAFF
TRBJ1-2	TRBV28	TRBD1	-	TGTGCCAGCAGGTGGGACAGGAGCTACACCTTC	CASRWDRSYTF
TRBJ1-1	TRBV29-1	-	many	TGCAGCGTCGTACGGGGTACTGAAGCTTTCTTT	CSVVRGTEAFF
TRBJ1-6	TRBV20-1	TRBD1	few	TGCAGTGCAACCTCCTGGGACAGGGGGACCAATTTCAATTCACCCCTCCACTTT	CSATSWDRGTNFNSPLHF
TRBJ1-2	TRBV6-2/TRBV6-3	-	-	TGTGCCAGCAGTTACGCGAGTGGCTACACCTTC	CASSYASGYTF
TRBJ2-7	TRBV7-2	-	-	TGTGCCAGCAGCTTAGGAGCGGCGCAGGAGCAGTACTTC	CASSLGAAQEQYF
TRBJ1-1	TRBV19	-	many	TGTGCCAGTCTCACAGGGAGTAACAAAGCTTTCTTT	CASLTGSNKAFF
TRBJ2-7	TRBV24-1	-	many	TGTGCCACCAGGGCCTGGGGGCTCAACGAGCAGTACTTC	CATRAWGLNEQYF
TRBJ1-6	TRBV2	-	many	TGTGCCAGCAGTGAAGCGGGGGCGCGTAATTCACCCCTCCACTTT	CASSEAGARNSPLHF
TRBJ1-2	TRBV6-5	-	many	TGTGCCAGCAGTTACCGGGAGGGAGACTATGGCTACACCTTC	CASSYREGDYGYTF
TRBJ2-4	TRBV5-1	TRBD2	many	TGCGCCAGCAGCTCGGGGACTAGCCTAAACATTCAGTACTTC	CASSSGTSLNIQYF
TRBJ2-3	TRBV7-9	-	many	TGTGCCAGCAGCCTCCGACAGGTTCGGGATACGCAGTATTTT	CASSLRQVRDTQYF
TRBJ1-2	TRBV28	-	-	TGTGCCAGCAGTTTTTACAGGAACAACTATGGCTACACCTTC	CASSFYRNNYGYTF
TRBJ1-4	TRBV12-3/TRBV12-4	-	-	TGTGCCAGCAGCGGACAGCAGCTTGGAAAACTGTTTTTT	CASSGQQLGKLFF
TRBJ2-7	TRBV7-2	TRBD2	-	TGTGCCAGCAGCCAGGCGGGGGGAAAGTCGTACGAGCAGTACTTC	CASSQAGGKSYEQYF
TRBJ1-5	TRBV7-2	TRBD1	-	TGTGCCAGCAGCTCAGCTACAGGGGGCCGCAATCAGCCCCAGCATTTT	CASSSATGGRNQPQHF
TRBJ2-1	TRBV7-3	-	-	TGTGCCAGCAGCTCCCTACTAGCAGCGAGATACAATGAGCAGTTCTTC	CASSSLLAARYNEQFF
TRBJ2-7	TRBV6-2/TRBV6-3	TRBD1	-	TGTGCCATCGGAACAGGGGAAACCTACGAGCAGTACTTC	CAIGTGETYEQYF
TRBJ2-7	TRBV7-3	-	many	TGTGCCAGCAGCTTATTCGCCCGGGACGAGCAGTACTTC	CASSLFARDEQYF
TRBJ1-2	TRBV6-1	-	once	TGTGCCAGCAGCAAAGCTGGACAGATTAACTATGGCTACACCTTC	CASSKAGQINYGYTF